This T cell receptor (beta chain) was observed in a study of blood T cells in healthy people across ages. Trimming took off 5 bases at V and 2 bases at J, with 15 bases between the two ends. The CDR3 consists of 15 residues. CDR1 and CDR2 from the germline V gene are MDHEN and SYDVKM. Study findings and constraints: Estimates based on one million T cells were treated as lower bounds. Per million T cells, TCR beta diversity dropped roughly linearly as age increased.

For this clonotype: Its cognate antigen is unknown.

Sample-barcoded 5' priming and a J-beta primer mix drove a second PCR of about 7 to 12 cycles. TCRdb re-called the 5' RACE reads with MiXCR, one entry per CDR3 protein. Of 1.5 million to 2 million distinct CDR3 sequences listed, 40% to 55% were seen once; the top ten hold approximately 2%. The chain combines TRBV28 with TRBJ1-2, with D unclear. The sample comprised blood. This receptor was taken from a woman aged 40 to 49 in good health. The CDR3 is CASSHDRTDNYGYTF. The CDR3 DNA reads TGTGCCAGCAGTCATGATAGGACGGACAACTATGGCTACACCTTC.